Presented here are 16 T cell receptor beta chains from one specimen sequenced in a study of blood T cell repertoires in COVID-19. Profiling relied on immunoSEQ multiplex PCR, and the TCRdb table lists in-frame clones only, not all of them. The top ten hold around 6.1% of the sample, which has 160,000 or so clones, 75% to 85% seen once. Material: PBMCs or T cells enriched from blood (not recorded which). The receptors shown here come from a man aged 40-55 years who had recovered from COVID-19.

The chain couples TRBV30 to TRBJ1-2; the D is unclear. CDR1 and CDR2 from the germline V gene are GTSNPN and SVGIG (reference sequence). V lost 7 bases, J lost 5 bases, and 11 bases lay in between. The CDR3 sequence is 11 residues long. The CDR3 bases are TGTGCCTCCGTTGAAACATATGGCTACACCTTC. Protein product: CASVETYGYTF.

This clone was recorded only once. CDR3 sequence: CASSFSGAQYNEQFF. As DNA, the CDR3 is TGCGCCAGCAGCTTTAGCGGGGCACAGTACAATGAGCAGTTCTTC. This chain connects TRBV10-2 to TRBJ2-1; TRBD2 matches 8 bases. CDR1 WSHSY and CDR2 SAAADI come from the germline V gene. J gave up 4 bases and V 6 bases, and 8 bases lay outside the gene matches. The CDR3 is 15 amino acids.

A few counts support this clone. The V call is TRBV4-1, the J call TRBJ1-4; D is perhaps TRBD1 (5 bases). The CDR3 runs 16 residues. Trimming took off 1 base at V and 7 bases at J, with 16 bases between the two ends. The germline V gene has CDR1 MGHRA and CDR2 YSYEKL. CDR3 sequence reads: CASSQGWGQRIEKLFF. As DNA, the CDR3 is TGCGCCAGCAGCCAAGGGTGGGGCCAACGGATTGAAAAACTGTTTTTT.

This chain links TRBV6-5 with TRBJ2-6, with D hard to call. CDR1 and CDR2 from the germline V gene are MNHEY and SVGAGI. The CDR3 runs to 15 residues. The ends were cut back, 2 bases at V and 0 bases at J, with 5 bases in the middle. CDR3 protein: CASSYQDSGANVLTF. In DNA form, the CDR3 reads TGTGCCAGCAGTTACCAGGACTCTGGGGCCAACGTCCTGACTTTC.

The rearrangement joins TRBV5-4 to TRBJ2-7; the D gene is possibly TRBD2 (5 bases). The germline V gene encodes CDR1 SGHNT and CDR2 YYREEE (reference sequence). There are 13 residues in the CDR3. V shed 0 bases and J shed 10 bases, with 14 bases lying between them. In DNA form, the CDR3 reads TGTGCCAGCAGCTTGGAGTGGGAGAGAAGTCAGTACTTC. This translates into CASSLEWERSQYF.

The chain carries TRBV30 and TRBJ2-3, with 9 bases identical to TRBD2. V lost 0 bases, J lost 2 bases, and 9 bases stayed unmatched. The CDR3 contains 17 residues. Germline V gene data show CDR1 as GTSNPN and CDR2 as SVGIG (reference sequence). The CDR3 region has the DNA TGTGCCTGGAGTGTTTGGATGCGGGGGGGGGCCACAGATACGCAGTATTTT. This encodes CAWSVWMRGGATDTQYF.

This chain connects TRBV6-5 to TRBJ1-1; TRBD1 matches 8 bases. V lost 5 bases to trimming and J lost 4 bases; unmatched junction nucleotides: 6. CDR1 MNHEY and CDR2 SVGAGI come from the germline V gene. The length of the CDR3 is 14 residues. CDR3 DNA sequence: TGTGCCAGCAGTAGCAGGGGGCTGGTCACTGAAGCTTTCTTT. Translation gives CASSSRGLVTEAFF.

Written as DNA, the CDR3 is TGTGCCAGCACCCCCGACGGGATATCCTACGAGCAGTACGTC. Translated, it gives CASTPDGISYEQYV. The chain couples TRBV2 to TRBJ2-7; possible D gene TRBD2, 5 bases. The CDR3 consists of 14 residues. The V gene lost 7 bases and the J gene lost 1 base, with 14 bases spanning the gap. From germline, CDR1 is SNHLY and CDR2 FYNNEI.

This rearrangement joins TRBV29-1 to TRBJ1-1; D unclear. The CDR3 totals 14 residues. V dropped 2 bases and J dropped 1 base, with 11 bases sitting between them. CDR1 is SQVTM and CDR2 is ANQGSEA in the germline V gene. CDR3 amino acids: CSVENSGRNTEAFF. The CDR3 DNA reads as TGCAGCGTTGAAAATTCTGGGAGGAACACTGAAGCTTTCTTT.

The CDR3: CAWSVRGTVNEKLFF. The CDR3 DNA follows: TGTGCCTGGAGTGTACGGGGGACTGTTAATGAAAAACTGTTTTTT. The chain links TRBV30 to TRBJ1-4, with D perhaps TRBD1 (5 bases). This CDR3 contains 15 residues. V lost 0 bases and J lost 4, with 12 bases in between. Germline loops: CDR1 GTSNPN, CDR2 SVGIG (reference sequence).

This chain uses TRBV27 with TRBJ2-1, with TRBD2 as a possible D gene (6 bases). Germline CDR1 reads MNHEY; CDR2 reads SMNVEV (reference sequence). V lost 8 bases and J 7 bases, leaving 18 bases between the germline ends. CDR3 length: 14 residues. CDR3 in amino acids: CASGGSGVQNEQFF. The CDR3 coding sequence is TGTGCCAGCGGGGGTAGCGGAGTACAAAATGAGCAGTTCTTC.

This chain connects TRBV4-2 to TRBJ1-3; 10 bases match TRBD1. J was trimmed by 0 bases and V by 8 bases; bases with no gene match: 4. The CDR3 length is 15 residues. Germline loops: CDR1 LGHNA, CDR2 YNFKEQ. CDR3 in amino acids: CASGDRGTSGNTIYF. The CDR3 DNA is TGTGCCAGCGGGGACAGGGGTACCTCTGGAAACACCATATATTTT.

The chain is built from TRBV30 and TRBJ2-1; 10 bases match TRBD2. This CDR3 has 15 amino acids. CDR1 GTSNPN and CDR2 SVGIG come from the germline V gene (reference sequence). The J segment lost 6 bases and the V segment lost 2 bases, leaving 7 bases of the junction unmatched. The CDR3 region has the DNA TGTGCCTGGAGTTCTCCGGGACTAGCGCTCAATGAGCAGTTCTTC. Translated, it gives CAWSSPGLALNEQFF. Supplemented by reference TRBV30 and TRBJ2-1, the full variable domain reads SQTIHQWPATLVQPVGSPLSLECTVEGTSNPNLYWYRQAAGRGLQLLFYSVGIGQISSEVPQNLSASRPQDRQFILSSKKLLLSDSGFYLCAWSSPGLALNEQFFGPGTRLTVL.

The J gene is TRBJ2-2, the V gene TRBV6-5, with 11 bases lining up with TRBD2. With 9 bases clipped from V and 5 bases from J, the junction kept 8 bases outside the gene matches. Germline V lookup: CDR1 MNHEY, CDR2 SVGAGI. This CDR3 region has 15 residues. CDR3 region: CASPRLAGRTGELFF. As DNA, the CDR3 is TGTGCCAGTCCTAGACTAGCGGGAAGGACCGGGGAGCTGTTTTTT.

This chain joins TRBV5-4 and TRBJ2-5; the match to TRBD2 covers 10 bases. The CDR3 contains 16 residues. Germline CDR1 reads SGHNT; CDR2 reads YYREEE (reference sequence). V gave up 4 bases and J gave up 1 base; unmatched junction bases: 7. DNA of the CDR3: TGTGCCAGCAGCCCGGCTAGCGGGGGTATCCAAGAGACCCAGTACTTC. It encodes CASSPASGGIQETQYF. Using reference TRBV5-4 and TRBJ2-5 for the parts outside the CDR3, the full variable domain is ETGVTQSPTHLIKTRGQQVTLRCSSQSGHNTVSWYQQALGQGPQFIFQYYREEENGRGNFPPRFSGLQFPNYSSELNVNALELDDSALYLCASSPASGGIQETQYFGPGTRLLVL.

Here the CDR3 reads CASSLESRAAHNEQFF. The CDR3 DNA reads TGCGCCAGCAGCTTGGAGAGCAGGGCCGCCCACAATGAGCAGTTCTTC. The gene calls are TRBV5-1 and TRBJ2-1; TRBD1 is a possible D gene (5 bases). The CDR3 spans 16 residues. V shed 0 bases and J shed 5 bases, with 15 bases lying between them. Per germline, CDR1 SGHRS and CDR2 YFSETQ.